A selection of T cell receptor beta chains follows, all from one sample in a study of beta chain features in type 1 diabetes. Sequencing was performed with immunoSEQ multiplex PCR; in TCRdb, only in-frame clones are kept and a portion is missing. The sample includes around 200,000 clones, approximately 13% of them seen just once. The sequenced sample was central memory CD4+ T cells from blood. The receptors originated from a woman between 18 and 29 years old in good health. Both conserved end residues are part of each CDR3. The D gene is left open where the match is weak. Size is stated for part of the rows, as once, few or many counts, or as a class when the clone is expanded.

V gene,clone size,D gene,J gene,CDR3 DNA,CDR3 protein
TRBV9,few,TRBD2,TRBJ2-2,TGTGCCAGCGGTCGGGGTAGCGGGAGAGACACCGGGGAGCTGTTTTTT,CASGRGSGRDTGELFF
TRBV7-2,many,-,TRBJ2-7,TGTGCCAGCAGACTATTTGGGGAGCAGTACTTC,CASRLFGEQYF
TRBV14,-,-,TRBJ2-3,TGTGCCAGCAGCCAAGAGAGGGGGGGCATCACAGATACGCAGTATTTT,CASSQERGGITDTQYF
TRBV19,few,TRBD1,TRBJ1-1,TGTGCCAGTAGTACCAGCAGGGGGGCTGAAGCTTTCTTT,CASSTSRGAEAFF
TRBV7-2,few,-,TRBJ2-3,TGTGCCAGCAGCTCTACAGCTAGCACAGATACGCAGTATTTT,CASSSTASTDTQYF
TRBV6-6,-,TRBD1,TRBJ1-2,TGTGCCAGCAGTTTCCAAGGGGGCGACAGGGATGGCTACACCTTC,CASSFQGGDRDGYTF
TRBV4-3,-,TRBD2,TRBJ2-3,TGCGCCAGCAGCCAGGCCCCACCCGGGGGAGGGGATACGCAGTATTTT,CASSQAPPGGGDTQYF
TRBV28,-,-,TRBJ2-7,TGTGCCAGCACTTCGGACTCGGAGTGGAGGAGCTACGAGCAGTACTTC,CASTSDSEWRSYEQYF
TRBV15,-,TRBD1,TRBJ1-6,TGTGCCACCAGCAGAGGACACACAGGGGATAATTCACCCCTCCACTTT,CATSRGHTGDNSPLHF
TRBV7-2,few,-,TRBJ2-1,TGTGCCAGCAGCTTCGGAGGGCCAGTTCGAAATGAGCAGTTCTTC,CASSFGGPVRNEQFF
TRBV7-9,few,TRBD1,TRBJ2-7,TGTGCCAGCACCGAGACAGGGGACGAGCAGTACTTC,CASTETGDEQYF
TRBV29-1,few,TRBD2,TRBJ2-5,TGCAGCGTGTTGACTAGCGGGAGGGGAGAGACCCAGTACTTC,CSVLTSGRGETQYF
TRBV25-1,-,TRBD2,TRBJ2-7,TGTGCCAGCAGTGAGCCCGGGACTAGCGGGGCCAACGAGCAGTACTTC,CASSEPGTSGANEQYF
TRBV14,-,TRBD2,TRBJ2-1,TGTGCCAGCAGCCAAGTCCGGACTAGCGTTGAGCAGTTCTTC,CASSQVRTSVEQFF
TRBV21-1,few,-,TRBJ2-3,TGTGCCAGCATCCCGAAGACTAGCGGAAGCACAGATACGCAGTATTTT,CASIPKTSGSTDTQYF
TRBV6-1,few,TRBD2,TRBJ2-7,TGTGCCAGCAATAGCGGGGCTCGCCCCTACGAGCAGTACTTC,CASNSGARPYEQYF
TRBV29-1,few,TRBD2,TRBJ2-1,TGCAGCCCTAGTAGGAGGTGGCTAGCGGGATACAATGAGCAGTTCTTC,CSPSRRWLAGYNEQFF
TRBV9,-,TRBD2,TRBJ2-2,TGTGCCAGCAACTTCGGGCGGCGGGAGGCGGCCGGGGAGCTGTTTTTT,CASNFGRREAAGELFF
TRBV11-2,few,-,TRBJ2-3,TGTGCCAGCAGCTTAATAGGGGCGGGCACAGATACGCAGTATTTT,CASSLIGAGTDTQYF
TRBV29-1,few,-,TRBJ2-1,TGCAGCGTTGAAACCAGGGGCAACAATGAGCAGTTCTTC,CSVETRGNNEQFF
TRBV29-1,-,TRBD2,TRBJ2-7,TGCAGCGTTGTACTAGCGGGGAGCTCCTACGAGCAGTACTTC,CSVVLAGSSYEQYF
TRBV7-2,few,TRBD1,TRBJ1-2,TGTGCCAGCAGCTTAGGGGGGACAGGGGGTAATGGCTACACCTTC,CASSLGGTGGNGYTF
TRBV30,few,-,TRBJ2-3,TGTGCCTGGAGTGGGATAGACGGGAGATTCGCAGATACGCAGTATTTT,CAWSGIDGRFADTQYF
TRBV6-4,few,-,TRBJ2-3,TGTGCCAGCAGTGACTCGGGGGGTGCGGGTCCTCGCGGGGCGCAGTATTTT,CASSDSGGAGPRGAQYF
TRBV19,few,TRBD2,TRBJ2-2,TGTGCCAGTAGTAAAGGGTTCGCGGGGGGTGGTATCACCGGGGAGCTGTTTTTT,CASSKGFAGGGITGELFF
TRBV5-1,-,-,TRBJ2-7,TGCGCCAGCAGCTTGGGTGCGGGTTCCTACGAGCAGTACTTC,CASSLGAGSYEQYF
TRBV30,few,TRBD1,TRBJ1-5,TGTGCCTGGAGTGGACAGGGAGATCAGCCCCAGCATTTT,CAWSGQGDQPQHF
TRBV18,-,TRBD1,TRBJ2-1,TGTGCCAGCTCACCTTCGACAGGGGCTGTAAATGAGCAGTTCTTC,CASSPSTGAVNEQFF
TRBV19,few,TRBD2,TRBJ2-1,TGTGCCAGTAGAAGGGCGGGAGGGCCGGTCAATGAGCAGTTCTTC,CASRRAGGPVNEQFF
TRBV5-6,few,TRBD1,TRBJ2-6,TGTGCCAGCAGCTTGGTGGACAGGTTAGACGTCCTGACTTTC,CASSLVDRLDVLTF
TRBV5-1,-,TRBD1,TRBJ2-7,TGCGCCAGCAGCGGGGGACAGGGGGTCCAGCAGTACTTC,CASSGGQGVQQYF
TRBV7-2,many,TRBD2,TRBJ2-3,TGTGCCAGCAGCCTGACTAGCGGCACAGATACGCAGTATTTT,CASSLTSGTDTQYF
TRBV7-9,-,TRBD1,TRBJ1-2,TGTGCCAGCAGCTTAGATAAGGCAGGGGGCGCAATGCGGAACTATGGCTACACCTTC,CASSLDKAGGAMRNYGYTF
TRBV5-1,-,-,TRBJ2-6,TGCGCCAGCAGCTTGGGAGGCCTGAGGAACTCTGGGGCCAACGTCCTGACTTTC,CASSLGGLRNSGANVLTF
TRBV4-1,few,TRBD1,TRBJ1-4,TGCGCCAGCAGCCAACCTGGACAGGGGTGGGAACTGTTTTTT,CASSQPGQGWELFF
TRBV6-6,few,-,TRBJ1-1,TGTGCCAGCAGTTACTCGAATAGTGCTGAAGCTTTCTTT,CASSYSNSAEAFF
TRBV7-2,few,-,TRBJ1-1,TGTGCCAGCAGCTACAGGTCGAACACTGAAGCTTTCTTT,CASSYRSNTEAFF
TRBV28,-,TRBD2,TRBJ2-1,TGTGCCAGCAGAATAGCTAGCGGCAATGAGCAGTTCTTC,CASRIASGNEQFF
TRBV5-1,few,-,TRBJ1-1,TGCGCCAGCAGCTTGGCCGGGGTCACTGAAGCTTTCTTT,CASSLAGVTEAFF
TRBV27,few,-,TRBJ1-2,TGTGCCAGCAGGGAGGAGGGCAAGGGTAACTATGGCTACACCTTC,CASREEGKGNYGYTF
TRBV5-4,-,-,TRBJ2-7,TGTGCCAGCAGCTTGGGGTTAGGGAGCTCCTACGAGCAGTACTTC,CASSLGLGSSYEQYF
TRBV30,-,TRBD2,TRBJ2-1,TGTGCCTGGAGGGGGGACATAGCGGGAGACTTGAATGAGCAGTTCTTC,CAWRGDIAGDLNEQFF
TRBV4-3,-,TRBD2,TRBJ2-1,TGCGCCAGCAGCCGACTAGCGGGAGGGAATGAGCAGTTCTTC,CASSRLAGGNEQFF
TRBV28,-,TRBD1,TRBJ2-7,TGTGCCAGCAGTTTATTGAGGACAGGGGCGTCTAGCGAGCAGTACTTC,CASSLLRTGASSEQYF
TRBV11-2,few,TRBD2,TRBJ2-3,TGTGCCAGCAGCTCCCTAGGGGCGGGAGGGGGAGATACGCAGTATTTT,CASSSLGAGGGDTQYF
TRBV5-6,few,TRBD2,TRBJ2-1,TGTGCCAGCAGCCTCACTAGCGGGGGCGGAAGTTACAATGAGCAGTTCTTC,CASSLTSGGGSYNEQFF
TRBV6-5,-,TRBD1,TRBJ2-7,TGTGCCAGCAGCTCCAGGACAGGCAACTACGAGCAGTACTTC,CASSSRTGNYEQYF
TRBV4-2,-,TRBD2,TRBJ2-7,TGTGCCAGCAGCCAAGATTTGGCTAGCGGGACACGTTCCTACGAGCAGTACTTC,CASSQDLASGTRSYEQYF
TRBV5-4,few,-,TRBJ1-2,TGTGCCAGCAGCTTCGGGGGGCAGCACTATGGCTACACCTTC,CASSFGGQHYGYTF
TRBV6-5,-,TRBD1,TRBJ1-4,TGTGCCATCAGTGAGGGACAGTCTAATGAAAAACTGTTTTTT,CAISEGQSNEKLFF
TRBV30,few,-,TRBJ1-2,TGTGCCTGGAGTGTAGAGGCCCCCTATGGCTACACCTTC,CAWSVEAPYGYTF
TRBV5-1,few,-,TRBJ2-1,TGCGCCAGCAGCCCGCAGGGCTACAATGAGCAGTTCTTC,CASSPQGYNEQFF
TRBV30,few,TRBD1,TRBJ2-7,TGTGCCTGGGAAACAGGGGGCGCGTACGAGCAGTACTTC,CAWETGGAYEQYF
TRBV11-2,few,-,TRBJ2-7,TGTGCCAGCAGCTTAGGAGGTTCGTCAAGCGACGAGCAGTACTTC,CASSLGGSSSDEQYF
TRBV19,few,-,TRBJ1-1,TGTGCCAGTAGTAAAGACAACTACTACCCTGAAGCTTTCTTT,CASSKDNYYPEAFF
TRBV5-1,few,-,TRBJ2-1,TGCGCCAGCAGCTTGGCCGGGTTGAGGAATGAGCAGTTCTTC,CASSLAGLRNEQFF